The T cell receptor beta chain under discussion was sequenced for a study of blood T cell repertoires in COVID-19. This clone was found a few times. Some clones are missing from TCRdb's copy, which holds only in-frame ones; the method was immunoSEQ multiplex PCR. Among some 78,000 clones listed, around 80% were seen once. The CDR3 covers 18 residues. The ends lost 1 base at V and 6 bases at J; junction bases unmatched: 9. Per germline, CDR1 LGHNA and CDR2 YNFKEQ. Sequencing was carried out using peripheral blood. The chain links TRBV4-2 to TRBJ2-3; 14 bases line up with TRBD2. The clonotype originates from a man aged 55 to 69 with active or convalescent COVID-19. This CDR3 is CASSQAGLAGVLSDTQYF. The CDR3 DNA reads TGTGCCAGCAGCCAAGCGGGACTAGCGGGGGTTCTTTCCGATACGCAGTATTTT.